This T cell receptor (beta chain) was recovered during a study of T cells after yellow fever vaccination. TCRdb re-derived calls from the 5' RACE reads in MiXCR, one entry per CDR3 protein. Of about 140,000 distinct CDR3 sequences in the sample, approximately 7.7% were seen once. This clonotype was found many times. This TCR came from a man aged 30-40 years who received the YFV17D yellow fever vaccine. The material sequenced was CD4+ T cells sorted from PBMCs, taken 5 days after the yellow fever booster vaccination.

CDR3 DNA: TGCGCCAGCAGGACTAGCGGGAGCCATGAGCAGTTCTTC. Translation: CASRTSGSHEQFF. The chain is built from TRBV5-1 and TRBJ2-1; 12 bases line up with TRBD2. V lost 5 bases, J lost 8 bases, and 2 bases stayed unmatched. This CDR3 contains 13 residues. Germline CDR1 is SGHRS and CDR2 is YFSETQ.